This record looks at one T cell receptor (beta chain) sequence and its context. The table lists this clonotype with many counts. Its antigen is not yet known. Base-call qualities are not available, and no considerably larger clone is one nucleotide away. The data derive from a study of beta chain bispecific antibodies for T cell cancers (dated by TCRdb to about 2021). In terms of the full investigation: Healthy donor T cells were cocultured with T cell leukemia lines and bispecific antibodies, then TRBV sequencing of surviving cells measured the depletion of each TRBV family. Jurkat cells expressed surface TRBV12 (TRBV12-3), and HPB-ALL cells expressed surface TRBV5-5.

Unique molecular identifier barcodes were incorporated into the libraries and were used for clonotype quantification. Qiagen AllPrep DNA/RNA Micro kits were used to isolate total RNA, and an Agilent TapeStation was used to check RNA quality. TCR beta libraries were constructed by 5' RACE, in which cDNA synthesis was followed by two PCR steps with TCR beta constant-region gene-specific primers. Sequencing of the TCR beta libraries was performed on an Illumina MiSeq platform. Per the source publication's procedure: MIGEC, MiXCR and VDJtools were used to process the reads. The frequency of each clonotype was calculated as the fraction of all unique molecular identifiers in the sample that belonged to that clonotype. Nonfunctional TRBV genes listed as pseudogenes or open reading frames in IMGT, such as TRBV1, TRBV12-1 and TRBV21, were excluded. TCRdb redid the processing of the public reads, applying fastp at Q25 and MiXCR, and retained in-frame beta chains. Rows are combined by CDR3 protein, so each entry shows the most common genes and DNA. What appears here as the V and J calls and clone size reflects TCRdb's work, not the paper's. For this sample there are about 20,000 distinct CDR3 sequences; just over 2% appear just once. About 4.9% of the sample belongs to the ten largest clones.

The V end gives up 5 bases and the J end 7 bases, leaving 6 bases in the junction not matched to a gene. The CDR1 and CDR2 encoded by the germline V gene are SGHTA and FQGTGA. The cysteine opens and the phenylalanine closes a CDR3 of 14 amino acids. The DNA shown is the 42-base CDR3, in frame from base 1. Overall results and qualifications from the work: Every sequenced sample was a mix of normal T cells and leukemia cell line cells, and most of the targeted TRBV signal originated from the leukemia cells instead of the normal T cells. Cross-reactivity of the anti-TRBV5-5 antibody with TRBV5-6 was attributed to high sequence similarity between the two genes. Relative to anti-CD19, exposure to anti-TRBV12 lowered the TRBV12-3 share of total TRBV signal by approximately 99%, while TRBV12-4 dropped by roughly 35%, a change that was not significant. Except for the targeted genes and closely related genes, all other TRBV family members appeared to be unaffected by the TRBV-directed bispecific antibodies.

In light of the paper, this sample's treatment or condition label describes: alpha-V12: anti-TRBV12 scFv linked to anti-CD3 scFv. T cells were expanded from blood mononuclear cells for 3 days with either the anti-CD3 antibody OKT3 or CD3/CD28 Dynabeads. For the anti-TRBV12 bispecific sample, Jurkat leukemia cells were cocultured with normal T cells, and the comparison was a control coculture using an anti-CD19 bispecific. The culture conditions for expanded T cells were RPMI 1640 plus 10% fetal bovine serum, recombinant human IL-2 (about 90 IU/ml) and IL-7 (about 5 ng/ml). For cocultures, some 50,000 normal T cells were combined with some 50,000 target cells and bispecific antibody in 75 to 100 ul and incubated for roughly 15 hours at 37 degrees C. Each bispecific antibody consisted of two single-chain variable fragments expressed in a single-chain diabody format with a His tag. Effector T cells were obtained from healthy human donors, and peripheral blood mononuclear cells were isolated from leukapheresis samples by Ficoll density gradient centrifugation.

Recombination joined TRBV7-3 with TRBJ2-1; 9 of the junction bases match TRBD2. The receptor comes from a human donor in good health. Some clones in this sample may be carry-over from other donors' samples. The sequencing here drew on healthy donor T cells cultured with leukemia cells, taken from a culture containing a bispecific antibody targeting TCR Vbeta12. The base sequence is TGTGCCAGCAGCGGTGGGCTAGCGGGGAATGAGCAGTTCTTC. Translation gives CASSGGLAGNEQFF.